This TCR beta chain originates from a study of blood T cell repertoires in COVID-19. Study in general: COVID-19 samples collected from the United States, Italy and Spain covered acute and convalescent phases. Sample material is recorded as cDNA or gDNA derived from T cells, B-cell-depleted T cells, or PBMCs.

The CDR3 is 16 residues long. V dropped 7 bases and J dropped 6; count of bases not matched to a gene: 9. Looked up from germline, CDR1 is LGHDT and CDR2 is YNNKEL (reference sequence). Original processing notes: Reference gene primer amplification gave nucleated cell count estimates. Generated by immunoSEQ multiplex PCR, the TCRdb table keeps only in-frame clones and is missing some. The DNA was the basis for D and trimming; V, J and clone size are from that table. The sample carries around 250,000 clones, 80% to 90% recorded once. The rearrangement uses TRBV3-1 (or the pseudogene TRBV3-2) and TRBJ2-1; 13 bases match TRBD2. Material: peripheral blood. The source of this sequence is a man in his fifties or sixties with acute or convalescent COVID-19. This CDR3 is CASTGLAGRRVNEQFF. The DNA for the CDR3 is TGTGCCAGCACGGGACTAGCGGGAAGGAGGGTCAATGAGCAGTTCTTC.